This T cell receptor (beta chain) comes out of a study of blood T cell repertoires in COVID-19. Study background: Donors in the United States, Italy and Spain gave samples during acute or convalescent COVID-19. The cDNA or gDNA used as material had been derived from T cells, B-cell-depleted T cells, or PBMCs.

Trimming removed 7 bases from V and 4 bases from J, with 14 bases in between. The CDR3 extends over 13 amino acids. CDR1 is SQVTM and CDR2 is ANQGSEA in the germline V gene. Clones were read by immunoSEQ multiplex PCR, and TCRdb kept only the in-frame ones, dropping some. Here the sample spans 200,000 to 300,000 clones, 80% to 90% being singletons. The receptor was derived from a woman in her forties with acute or convalescent COVID-19. Sequencing input: peripheral blood. This chain joins TRBV29-1 and TRBJ1-5; no definite D call. The CDR3 spells CSATFTQNQPQHF. The CDR3, as DNA: TGCAGCGCCACGTTCACACAAAATCAGCCCCAGCATTTT.